Presented here are 14 T cell receptor beta chains from one specimen sequenced in a study of early stage breast cancer tumors. Assay: immunoSEQ multiplex PCR; the TCRdb copy retains only in-frame clones and omits some. The data show roughly 30,000 clones, 74% seen once. The sample taken for sequencing was blood. These receptors originate from a person aged 35-49 years with breast cancer.

The CDR3, as DNA: TGTGCCAGCAGCTTAGGGGGGGATACCCAAGAGACCCAGTACTTC. Translated, it gives CASSLGGDTQETQYF. This sequence joins TRBV7-9 and TRBJ2-5; D perhaps matches TRBD2 (6 bases). In germline, CDR1 is SEHNR, CDR2 FQNEAQ (reference sequence). V was trimmed by 1 base and J by 1 base, leaving 10 bases between them. The CDR3 has 15 amino acids. Filled out from reference TRBV7-9 and TRBJ2-5, the complete variable domain reads DTGVSQNPRHKITKRGQNVTFRCDPISEHNRLYWYRQTLGQGPEFLTYFQNEAQLEKSRLLSDRFSAERPKGSFSTLEIQRTEQGDSAMYLCASSLGGDTQETQYFGPGTRLLVL.

This sequence joins TRBV14 and TRBJ2-1; 7 bases are shared with TRBD2. Trimming removed 1 base from V and 5 bases from J; junction bases left unmatched: 2. The germline V gene has CDR1 SGHDN and CDR2 FVKESK. This CDR3 region has 14 residues. The CDR3: CASSQVLADNEQFF. In DNA form, the CDR3 reads TGTGCCAGCAGCCAAGTCCTAGCGGACAATGAGCAGTTCTTC.

The J gene is TRBJ1-5, the V gene TRBV28; 9 positions match TRBD1. With V trimmed by 6 bases and J by 4 bases, 7 bases remained unmatched. Germline V lookup: CDR1 MDHEN, CDR2 SYDVKM. The CDR3 totals 15 residues. CDR3 amino acids: CASSPGQGLNQPQHF. CDR3 nucleotides: TGTGCCAGCAGCCCGGGACAGGGTCTTAATCAGCCCCAGCATTTT.

V is TRBV10-1 and J is TRBJ2-1; TRBD2 matches 11 bases. V lost 7 bases and J lost 8; bases outside the gene matches: 7. Germline CDR1 and CDR2: WNHNN and SYGVQD (reference sequence). The CDR3 is 14 amino acids. In nucleotides, the CDR3 is TGCGCCAGCATTCCCGGGACTAGCGGCCATGAGCAGTTCTTC. It is translated as CASIPGTSGHEQFF.

The chain is built from TRBV19 and TRBJ1-2; D is possibly TRBD1 (6 bases). This CDR3 comprises 13 residues. The germline CDR1 and CDR2 sequences are LNHDA and SQIVND (reference sequence). V was cut by 9 bases and J by 3 bases, with 14 bases left in between. The chain's CDR3 is CASRDTAHYGYTF. CDR3 DNA sequence: TGTGCCAGCAGGGACACAGCACACTATGGCTACACCTTC.

This chain joins TRBV11-3 and TRBJ2-5, with 10 bases matching TRBD2. The CDR3 totals 15 residues. V trimming: 2 bases; J trimming: 5 bases; junction bases outside the gene matches: 5. Germline V gives CDR1 SGHNT, CDR2 YENEEA. The CDR3: CASSLSSGRWETQYF. The CDR3, as DNA: TGTGCCAGCAGCTTATCTAGCGGGAGATGGGAGACCCAGTACTTC.

The chain is built from TRBV5-8 and TRBJ1-5, with D perhaps TRBD1 (5 bases). From germline, CDR1 is SGHTS and CDR2 YDEGEE. V lost 3 bases, J lost 4 bases, and 11 bases lay in between. This CDR3 contains 14 residues. The CDR3 is CASSSIQGNQPQHF. The CDR3, as DNA: TGTGCCAGCAGCTCTATCCAGGGAAATCAGCCCCAGCATTTT.

J is TRBJ1-3 and V is TRBV4-2; D not certain. The CDR3 totals 12 residues. CDR1 LGHNA and CDR2 YNFKEQ come from the germline V gene. Trimming shortened V by 0 bases and J by 14 bases, and 11 bases separated the two germline ends. The CDR3 spells CASSQDWWTLYF. CDR3 in DNA: TGTGCCAGCAGCCAAGATTGGTGGACCTTATATTTT.

V gene TRBV5-4 combines with J gene TRBJ2-5; D remains ambiguous. The germline gives CDR1 SGHNT, CDR2 YYREEE (reference sequence). Trimming left V 1 base short and J 2 bases short, with 6 bases between. This CDR3 has 13 residues. The DNA for the CDR3 is TGTGCCAGCAGCTTGCGTGGGCAAGAGACCCAGTACTTC. Translation gives CASSLRGQETQYF.

This rearrangement joins TRBV6-5 to TRBJ2-7, with 11 bases identical to TRBD2. CDR3 length equals 15 residues. Germline V gives CDR1 MNHEY, CDR2 SVGAGI. Germline trimming cut 6 bases from V and 1 base from J; bases unmatched to any gene: 5. CDR3 in DNA: TGTGCCAGCAGGATTTCTAGCGGGAGGTCCTACGAGCAGTACTTC. Its protein is CASRISSGRSYEQYF.

The J gene is TRBJ1-2, the V gene TRBV11-3; the D gene is possibly TRBD1 (5 bases). The germline V and J ends were trimmed by 1 base and 1 base, with 10 bases remaining between them. Looked up from germline, CDR1 is SGHNT and CDR2 is YENEEA. The CDR3 spans 15 residues. The CDR3 coding sequence is TGTGCCAGCAGCTTAGGGGGCGGATATAACTATGGCTACACCTTC. It specifies CASSLGGGYNYGYTF.

The genes are TRBV12-5 and TRBJ2-2; D not resolved. The CDR3 extends over 15 amino acids. V shed 0 bases and J shed 3 bases, with 8 bases lying between them. The germline V gene encodes CDR1 LGHNT and CDR2 FRNRAP. CDR3 sequence reads: CASGLVTDHTGELFF. CDR3 in DNA: TGTGCTAGTGGTTTGGTTACAGACCACACCGGGGAGCTGTTTTTT.

This clone was counted a few times. This chain links TRBV19 with TRBJ1-1; 9 positions match TRBD1. Germline trimming cut 7 bases from V and 5 bases from J; bases unmatched to any gene: 8. The CDR3 is 14 residues long. Germline CDR1 is LNHDA and CDR2 is SQIVND (reference sequence). For the CDR3, the DNA is TGTGCCAGTACCCCGACAGGGGGTAGGACTGAAGCTTTCTTT. This translates into CASTPTGGRTEAFF.

This clone was picked up a small number of times. The V gene is TRBV19, the J gene TRBJ1-5, with D tentatively TRBD1 (6 bases). CDR3 length: 14 amino acids. Trimming shortened V by 5 bases and J by 7 bases, and 15 bases separated the two germline ends. In germline, CDR1 is LNHDA, CDR2 SQIVND (reference sequence). DNA for the CDR3: TGTGCCAGTAGTCAAATCGACAGGAAGCAGCCCCAGCATTTT. This translates into CASSQIDRKQPQHF.